This TCR beta chain was captured by sequencing in a study of CD8 T cells in Susac syndrome. Random hexamers primed reverse transcription of about 0.5 to 1 ug RNA. TCRdb re-called the immunoSEQ multiplex PCR reads through MiXCR, storing one row per CDR3 protein. There are about 300,000 distinct CDR3 sequences in the sample; approximately 84% occur only once, and approximately 0.12% lies in the top ten. Blood CD8+ and CD4+ T cells underwent high-throughput TCR beta sequencing. The patients serving as multiple sclerosis controls were treatment-naive. They had stable or active relapsing-remitting disease and fulfilled revised McDonald criteria. TEMRA cells were FACS-enriched, and CD8+ and CD4+ T cells were isolated negatively. The CDR3 has 13 residues. Trimming shortened V by 6 bases and J by 3 bases, and 12 bases separated the two germline ends. Germline assignment: CDR1 PRHDT and CDR2 FYEKMQ (reference sequence).

The material sequenced was CD8+ T cells from PBMCs. The sequence was collected from a human donor with multiple sclerosis. The chain joins TRBV13 to TRBJ2-7; D unclear. As DNA, the CDR3 is TGTGCCAGCAGGCTTAGTTTACACTACGAGCAGTACTTC. Amino acids: CASRLSLHYEQYF.